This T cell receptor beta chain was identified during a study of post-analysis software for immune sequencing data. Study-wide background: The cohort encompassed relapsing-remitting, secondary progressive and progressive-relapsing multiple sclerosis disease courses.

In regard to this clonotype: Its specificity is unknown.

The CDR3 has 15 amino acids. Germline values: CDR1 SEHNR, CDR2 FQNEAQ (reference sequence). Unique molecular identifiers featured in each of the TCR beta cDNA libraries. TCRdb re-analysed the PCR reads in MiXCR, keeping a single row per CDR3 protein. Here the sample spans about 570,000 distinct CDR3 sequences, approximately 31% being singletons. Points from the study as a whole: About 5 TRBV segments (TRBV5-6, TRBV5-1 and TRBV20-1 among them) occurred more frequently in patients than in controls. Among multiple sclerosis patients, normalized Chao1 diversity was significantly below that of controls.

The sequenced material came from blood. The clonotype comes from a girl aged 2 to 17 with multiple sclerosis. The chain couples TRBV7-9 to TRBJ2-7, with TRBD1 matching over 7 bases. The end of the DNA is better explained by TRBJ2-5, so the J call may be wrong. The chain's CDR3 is CASSLLRVQGETQYF. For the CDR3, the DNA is TGTGCCAGCAGCTTGCTGCGCGTACAGGGGGAGACCCAGTACTTC.